This T cell receptor (beta chain) was identified during a study of chemoradiotherapy in HPV16-positive cancers. Repeated repertoire sampling spanned the course of chemoradiotherapy. V shed 0 bases and J 0 bases; nucleotides not matched to a gene: 5. Germline V lookup: CDR1 SGHKS, CDR2 YYEKEE (reference sequence). This CDR3 spans 16 amino acids. Study results and limitations: HPV-responsive T-cell expansion during chemoradiotherapy was linked to improved recurrence-free survival in HPV16-positive patients. Only two HPV16-positive patients supplied the functional HPV-specificity definition. During treatment, candidate HPV-specific clones and E7-related motifs expanded in tumor.

Sequencing used immunoSEQ multiplex PCR; TCRdb keeps in-frame clones, though not all of them. The profile shows fewer than 5,500 clones, roughly 90% of them singletons. Concerning this clone itself: The antigen is undetermined.

Source: tumor tissue, taken from a patient who underwent chemoradiotherapy. This rearrangement joins TRBV5-5 to TRBJ1-2, with 7 nucleotides matching TRBD1. The clonotype comes from a human donor with HPV-associated anogenital cancer. The CDR3 bases are TGTGCCAGCAGCTTGGGAGGGGGCCAGGCTAACTATGGCTACACCTTC. It codes for CASSLGGGQANYGYTF.